This passage covers 32 T cell receptor beta chains from one sample sequenced in a study of OX40 agonist ivuxolimab in advanced cancers. Sequenced by immunoSEQ multiplex PCR; TCRdb stores in-frame clones only, minus some. The sample consists of about 64,000 clones, roughly nine tenths of them appearing once. Sequenced here: CD4+ or CD8+ T cells sorted from blood, sampled in a trial of the OX40 agonist ivuxolimab. The source of these receptors is an adult with an advanced solid tumor such as melanoma, head and neck, liver or kidney cancer.

The V gene is TRBV23-1, the J gene TRBJ2-3; the match to TRBD2 covers 12 bases. TRBV23-1 is annotated as an ORF whose role is uncertain. After removal of 8 bases from V and 2 bases from J, the junction contained 11 bases not matched to a gene. The CDR3 is made up of 17 amino acids. This chain's CDR3 is CASPYLWTSGITDTQYF. In DNA form, the CDR3 reads TGCGCCAGCCCATATCTCTGGACTAGCGGGATCACAGATACGCAGTATTTT.

The V gene is TRBV21-1, the J gene TRBJ2-3; the table assigns TRBD1, which was not confirmed against the DNA. TRBV21-1 is reported as a pseudogene. The CDR3 runs 18 residues. CDR3 sequence (DNA): TGTGCCAGCAGCAAAGTCCCCCCAGGGGACAGGGCCCCAGATACGCAGTATTTT. Translated, it gives CASSKVPPGDRAPDTQYF.

CDR3 in DNA: TGTGCCTGGAGTGGGAAGTTTCGCTACGAGCAGTACTTC. The encoded protein is CAWSGKFRYEQYF. The J gene is TRBJ2-7, the V gene TRBV30; D remains unclear. CDR1 and CDR2 from the germline V gene are GTSNPN and SVGIG (reference sequence). Trimming shortened V by 1 base and J by 3 bases, and 10 bases separated the two germline ends. The CDR3 is 13 amino acids.

The chain is built from TRBV5-1 and TRBJ1-2; 8 nucleotides match TRBD1. CDR1 and CDR2 (germline): SGHRS, YFSETQ. The CDR3 has 18 residues. V dropped 4 bases and J dropped 1; count of bases not matched to a gene: 15. CDR3 region: CASSPGQEGVGFNYGYTF. DNA for the CDR3: TGCGCCAGCAGCCCGGGACAGGAGGGAGTGGGGTTTAACTATGGCTACACCTTC.

This sequence joins TRBV7-3 and TRBJ2-2, with D unresolved. V lost 6 bases and J lost 0, with 5 bases in between. This CDR3 has 13 residues. Germline V gene data show CDR1 as SGHTA and CDR2 as FQGTGA. The CDR3 nucleotides read TGTGCCAGCAGGTTCACGAACACCGGGGAGCTGTTTTTT. It specifies CASRFTNTGELFF.

The J gene is TRBJ2-5, the V gene TRBV28; D gene ambiguous. Trimming left V 1 base short and J 4 bases short, with 1 base between. Germline V gene sequence: CDR1 MDHEN, CDR2 SYDVKM. CDR3 size: 11 residues. CDR3 in amino acids: CASSLLETQYF. CDR3 bases: TGTGCCAGCAGTTTATTAGAGACCCAGTACTTC.

The chain combines TRBV5-1 with TRBJ2-1, with 13 bases fitting TRBD2. CDR1 SGHRS and CDR2 YFSETQ come from the germline V gene. Losses at the gene ends were 4 bases for V and 8 bases for J; bases not matched to a gene: 6. CDR3 length equals 15 residues. The CDR3 nucleotides are TGCGCCAGCAGCATAGGACTAGCGGGAGACCATGAGCAGTTCTTC. Its protein product is CASSIGLAGDHEQFF.

The chain combines TRBV15 with TRBJ1-1, with 8 bases matching TRBD1. Looked up from germline, CDR1 is LNHNV and CDR2 is YYDKDF (reference sequence). The V segment lost 3 bases and the J segment 5 bases; nucleotides outside the gene matches: 5. CDR3 length: 14 residues. The CDR3 DNA is TGTGCCACCAGCAGGCAGGGGGCTATTACTGAAGCTTTCTTT. Protein product: CATSRQGAITEAFF. The variable domain in full, with the rest retrieved from reference TRBV15 and TRBJ1-1, is DAMVIQNPRYQVTQFGKPVTLSCSQTLNHNVMYWYQQKSSQAPKLLFHYYDKDFNNEADTPDNFQSRRPNTSFCFLDIRSPGLGDTAMYLCATSRQGAITEAFFGQGTRLTVV.

V and J are TRBV7-9 and TRBJ1-5, with D unclear. The germline gives CDR1 SEHNR, CDR2 FQNEAQ (reference sequence). Trimming cost V 1 base and J 7 bases, with 8 bases left between them. The CDR3 loop spans 13 amino acids. The CDR3 DNA reads TGTGCCAGCAGCTTAGAGGGTGGACAGCCCCAGCATTTT. It encodes CASSLEGGQPQHF.

The chain has TRBV6-1 and TRBJ2-3; D is undetermined. V was clipped by 4 bases and J by 6 bases, with 14 bases between them. The CDR3 is 14 amino acids. Germline V lookup: CDR1 MNHNS, CDR2 SASEGT. The CDR3 DNA reads as TGTGCCAGCAGTGGGGGATTCGACGCGGATACGCAGTATTTT. Protein: CASSGGFDADTQYF.

This chain connects TRBV10-3 to TRBJ2-1, with D possibly matching TRBD2 (6 bases). With 7 bases removed from V and 9 bases from J, the gap between germline ends came to 19 bases. The CDR3 loop spans 14 amino acids. Germline V gene sequence: CDR1 ENHRY, CDR2 SYGVKD. The CDR3 bases are TGTGCCATCACCGTGGCCCGGACCGGGGGTGAGCAGTTCTTC. It codes for CAITVARTGGEQFF.

This rearrangement joins TRBV5-6 to TRBJ2-2; 10 bases are shared with TRBD2. After removal of 1 base from V and 5 bases from J, the junction contained 2 bases not matched to a gene. Looked up from germline, CDR1 is SGHDT and CDR2 is YYEEEE. CDR3 size: 15 residues. In nucleotides, the CDR3 is TGTGCCAGCAGCTTGCTAGCGGGAGAGACCGGGGAGCTGTTTTTT. This translates into CASSLLAGETGELFF.

The chain is built from TRBV4-1 and TRBJ2-2; D not certain. CDR3 length: 17 residues. Germline assignment: CDR1 MGHRA and CDR2 YSYEKL. V was clipped by 4 bases and J by 3 bases, with 18 bases between them. The CDR3 DNA is TGCGCCAGCAGCCTCCCCGTCGCATCCTCGTACACCGGGGAGCTGTTTTTT. Encoded protein: CASSLPVASSYTGELFF.

This sequence joins TRBV27 and TRBJ2-5; D is possibly TRBD1 (6 bases). Deletions cut 3 bases from V and 0 bases from J, with 17 bases between. The CDR3 has 17 amino acids. Germline CDR1 and CDR2: MNHEY and SMNVEV (reference sequence). The CDR3 here is CASSLRYGTLHQETQYF. In DNA, the CDR3 is TGTGCCAGCAGTTTGAGGTACGGGACACTTCACCAAGAGACCCAGTACTTC.

The gene calls are TRBV10-3 and TRBJ1-1, with 7 bases identical to TRBD1. CDR1 is ENHRY, CDR2 SYGVKD, per germline. Germline trimming cut 2 bases from V and 0 bases from J; bases unmatched to any gene: 3. The CDR3 totals 15 residues. The CDR3 loop is CAISERDSVNTEAFF. CDR3 DNA sequence: TGTGCCATCAGTGAGAGGGACAGTGTGAACACTGAAGCTTTCTTT.

As for this clone: The junction departs from the called germline gene at one end, perhaps through a read error. The chain is built from TRBV28 and TRBJ2-5, with D perhaps TRBD1 or TRBD2 (5 bases each). The CDR3 consists of 11 residues. Germline V gene sequence: CDR1 MDHEN, CDR2 SYDVKM. CDR3 residues: CASRTGPSSDF. The CDR3 coding sequence is TGTGCCAGCAGGACGGGACCGTCTTCAGACTTC.

The chain carries TRBV18 and TRBJ2-7, with D maybe TRBD1 (6 bases). The germline gives CDR1 KGHSH, CDR2 LQKENI. CDR3 length: 14 residues. V dropped 2 bases and J dropped 3 bases, with 11 bases sitting between them. This chain's CDR3 is CASSPTGSYYEQYF. DNA of the CDR3: TGTGCCAGCTCACCAACAGGGTCCTACTACGAGCAGTACTTC.

The CDR3: CASSYSDSGTQYF. The CDR3 nucleotides read TGTGCCAGCAGTTACTCGGATTCAGGGACGCAGTATTTT. The chain links TRBV6-5 to TRBJ2-3; perhaps TRBD1 as D (5 bases). Germline CDR1 reads MNHEY; CDR2 reads SVGAGI. The CDR3 loop spans 13 amino acids. The ends were cut back, 0 bases at V and 9 bases at J, with 10 bases in the middle.

This sequence joins TRBV4-1 and TRBJ1-3, with D possibly TRBD1 on 5 matching bases. The length of the CDR3 is 17 residues. The germline V gene encodes CDR1 MGHRA and CDR2 YSYEKL. Trimming stripped 1 base from V and 0 bases from J, with 13 bases between. Here the CDR3 reads CASSQVGRDRSGNTIYF. In DNA form, the CDR3 reads TGCGCCAGCAGCCAAGTAGGAAGGGACCGCTCTGGAAACACCATATATTTT.

This clone was detected only once. The V gene is TRBV6-6, the J gene TRBJ1-1, with 8 nucleotides matching TRBD1. After removal of 5 bases from V and 0 bases from J, the junction contained 2 bases not matched to a gene. This CDR3 has 14 residues. Germline CDR1 is MNHNY and CDR2 is SVGAGI (reference sequence). The CDR3 DNA reads TGTGCCAGCAGTAAGACAGGGGTGAACACTGAAGCTTTCTTT. As protein: CASSKTGVNTEAFF.

The chain is built from TRBV6-1 and TRBJ1-2, with D maybe TRBD1 (6 bases). The germline V gene encodes CDR1 MNHNS and CDR2 SASEGT. This CDR3 contains 14 residues. The V end was cut by 8 bases, the J end by 5 bases, with 18 bases between. CDR3 amino acids: CASSPGVHPYGYTF. In nucleotides, the CDR3 is TGTGCCAGCTCACCAGGGGTCCACCCTTATGGCTACACCTTC.

The chain is built from TRBV5-5 and TRBJ2-3; 7 nucleotides line up with TRBD1. The germline V gene has CDR1 SGHKS and CDR2 YYEKEE (reference sequence). V lost 0 bases, J lost 2 bases, and 6 bases stayed unmatched. The CDR3 extends over 16 amino acids. CDR3 region: CASSLVAGGPTDTQYF. The CDR3 bases are TGTGCCAGCAGCTTGGTGGCAGGGGGACCCACAGATACGCAGTATTTT.

The rearrangement uses TRBV7-9 and TRBJ1-2; D remains ambiguous. The V end was cut by 0 bases, the J end by 8 bases, with 10 bases between. The CDR3 consists of 13 residues. CDR1 is SEHNR and CDR2 is FQNEAQ in the germline V gene (reference sequence). The CDR3 DNA sequence: TGTGCCAGCAGCTTAGCGAGCGGGAGCGGCTACACCTTC. Translating it yields CASSLASGSGYTF.

The chain is built from TRBV30 and TRBJ2-3; perhaps TRBD2 as D (6 bases). Germline CDR1 and CDR2: GTSNPN and SVGIG (reference sequence). V lost 3 bases to trimming and J lost 4 bases, with 17 bases between them. The CDR3 is 15 residues long. Written as DNA, the CDR3 is TGTGCCTGGAGCAGGGACTCCCGGAGCGCAGATACGCAGTATTTT. Translated: CAWSRDSRSADTQYF.

The chain employs TRBV30 and TRBJ2-5, with 12 bases lining up with TRBD1. The V gene end was trimmed by 5 bases and the J gene end by 5 bases; junction bases not matched to a gene: 3. This CDR3 is 13 amino acids long. The V gene's germline CDR1 is GTSNPN and CDR2 SVGIG (reference sequence). This CDR3 is CAWGTGGEETQYF. CDR3 coding DNA: TGTGCCTGGGGGACAGGGGGCGAGGAGACCCAGTACTTC. The full variable domain, with the rest looked up from reference TRBV30 and TRBJ2-5, is SQTIHQWPATLVQPVGSPLSLECTVEGTSNPNLYWYRQAAGRGLQLLFYSVGIGQISSEVPQNLSASRPQDRQFILSSKKLLLSDSGFYLCAWGTGGEETQYFGPGTRLLVL.

This chain links TRBV28 with TRBJ2-7; 9 nucleotides align to TRBD1. The junction had 4 bases not matched to a gene; V was cut back by 9 bases and J by 1 base. CDR1 MDHEN and CDR2 SYDVKM come from the germline V gene. The CDR3 consists of 13 residues. The chain's CDR3 is CASAGTGSYEQYF. Written as DNA, the CDR3 is TGTGCCAGTGCCGGGACAGGGTCCTACGAGCAGTACTTC. Full variable domain (rest looked up from reference TRBV28 and TRBJ2-7): DVKVTQSSRYLVKRTGEKVFLECVQDMDHENMFWYRQDPGLGLRLIYFSYDVKMKEKGDIPEGYSVSREKKERFSLILESASTNQTSMYLCASAGTGSYEQYFGPGTRLTVT.

This chain uses TRBV9 with TRBJ1-5; perhaps TRBD1 as D (6 bases). Germline CDR1 reads SGDLS; CDR2 reads YYNGEE. The CDR3 extends over 13 amino acids. Deletions cut 4 bases from V and 6 bases from J, with 11 bases between. CDR3 DNA sequence: TGTGCCAGCAGCCTGGAGGGGGGTCAGCCCCAGCATTTT. Protein product: CASSLEGGQPQHF.

This chain links TRBV7-3 with TRBJ2-6, with D unclear. The V and J ends lost 1 base and 2 bases respectively, with 9 bases between them. The CDR3 is 16 amino acids. Germline-derived CDR1 and CDR2 are SGHTA and FQGTGA. The CDR3 sequence: CASSLRALAGANVLTF. CDR3 sequence (DNA): TGTGCCAGCAGCTTAAGGGCCCTAGCTGGGGCCAACGTCCTGACTTTC.

This clone turned up a few times. The rearrangement links TRBV6-6 to TRBJ2-7, with D perhaps TRBD1 or TRBD2 (5 bases each). This CDR3 region has 15 residues. Looked up from germline, CDR1 is MNHNY and CDR2 is SVGAGI (reference sequence). V lost 6 bases, J lost 4 bases, and 19 bases lay in between. CDR3 sequence reads: CASSRAGDHGYEQYF. CDR3 nucleotides: TGTGCCAGCAGCCGGGCCGGGGACCACGGTTACGAGCAGTACTTC.

The chain employs TRBV7-2 and TRBJ2-1; 10 bases line up with TRBD2. Germline trimming cut 3 bases from V and 4 bases from J; bases unmatched to any gene: 3. Germline V gives CDR1 SGHTA, CDR2 FQGNSA. CDR3 length equals 15 residues. This CDR3 is CASSFSGRTYNEQFF. DNA of the CDR3: TGTGCCAGCAGCTTTAGCGGGAGGACTTACAATGAGCAGTTCTTC. The entire variable domain, with the rest obtained from reference TRBV7-2 and TRBJ2-1, is as follows: GAGVSQSPSNKVTEKGKDVELRCDPISGHTALYWYRQSLGQGLEFLIYFQGNSAPDKSGLPSDRFSAERTGGSVSTLTIQRTQQEDSAVYLCASSFSGRTYNEQFFGPGTRLTVL.

This sequence joins TRBV7-9 and TRBJ1-5; D might be TRBD1 (5 bases). The CDR3 loop spans 13 amino acids. Germline CDR1 SEHNR, CDR2 FQNEAQ (reference sequence). Between the trimmed V and J ends, which lost 5 bases and 1 base, there was a span of 6 bases. The CDR3, as DNA: TGTGCCAGCAGCAGGGACAGCAATCAGCCCCAGCATTTT. Its protein is CASSRDSNQPQHF.

The chain recombines TRBV19 with TRBJ1-2, with TRBD1 identical over 7 bases. Per the germline V gene, CDR1 is LNHDA and CDR2 is SQIVND (reference sequence). V shed 7 bases and J 8 bases; nucleotides not matched to a gene: 10. The CDR3 consists of 13 residues. CDR3 bases: TGTGCCAGTACCCAGACAGGGCTTGGAGGCTACACCTTC. Protein product: CASTQTGLGGYTF.